This entry lists 19 T cell receptor beta chains sequenced from one sample in a study of post-analysis software for immune sequencing data. Points from the study as a whole: The study found TRBV5-6, TRBV5-1 and TRBV20-1 among a few TRBV segments more frequent in patients than controls.

Their antigens remain unidentified. Libraries were made from TCR beta cDNA, and they carried unique molecular identifiers. TCRdb re-derived calls from the PCR reads in MiXCR, one entry per CDR3 protein. The data hold hundreds of thousands of distinct CDR3 sequences, with about 53% observed a single time. The sequenced sample was blood. Receptor source: a girl aged 10-17 years with multiple sclerosis.

The chain employs TRBV28 and TRBJ2-5; D is unresolved. The V gene lost 3 bases and the J gene lost 5 bases, with 16 bases spanning the gap. In germline, CDR1 is MDHEN, CDR2 SYDVKM. The CDR3 loop spans 15 amino acids. CDR3 protein: CASSFIQRPMETQYF. The CDR3 DNA follows: TGTGCCAGCAGTTTCATACAGCGCCCGATGGAGACCCAGTACTTC.

The chain has TRBV20-1 and TRBJ1-6; the D gene is possibly TRBD1 (6 bases). Trimming removed 5 bases from V and 7 bases from J, with 24 bases in between. This CDR3 comprises 17 residues. CDR1 is DFQATT and CDR2 is SNEGSKA in the germline V gene (reference sequence). CDR3 residues: CSAGSPGWGGANSPLHF. Here the CDR3 DNA reads TGCAGTGCTGGAAGCCCCGGATGGGGGGGCGCGAATTCACCCCTCCACTTT.

The gene calls are TRBV6-5 and TRBJ1-2; 10 bases are shared with TRBD1. Trimming removed 6 bases from V and 4 bases from J; junction bases left unmatched: 5. The CDR3 length is 14 residues. Germline CDR1 and CDR2: MNHEY and SVGAGI. The DNA for the CDR3 is TGTGCCAGCAGGTCTGACAGGGGGCCCTATGGCTACACCTTC. Its translation: CASRSDRGPYGYTF.

The chain links TRBV20-1 to TRBJ2-1; 8 nucleotides line up with TRBD2. V trimming: 4 bases; J trimming: 7 bases; junction bases outside the gene matches: 9. CDR1 DFQATT and CDR2 SNEGSKA come from the germline V gene (reference sequence). CDR3 size: 14 residues. The CDR3: CSATHRERGNEQFF. DNA for the CDR3: TGCAGTGCTACCCACAGGGAGCGGGGGAATGAGCAGTTCTTC.

The chain employs TRBV11-2 and TRBJ2-4; perhaps D is TRBD1 or TRBD2 (5 bases each). The J call is doubtful: the DNA matches TRBJ2-7 better. Germline V gene sequence: CDR1 SGHAT, CDR2 FQNNGV. This CDR3 comprises 15 residues. The CDR3 is CASSLGSRGSGEQYF. CDR3 bases: TGTGCCAGCAGCTTAGGTTCGAGGGGATCGGGCGAGCAGTACTTC.

The chain is built from TRBV20-1 and TRBJ2-5, with 15 bases matching TRBD2. The V and J ends lost 4 bases and 3 bases, in that order; junction bases with no gene match: 6. The CDR3 extends over 16 amino acids. Germline V CDR1 and CDR2: DFQATT, SNEGSKA (reference sequence). CDR3 in DNA: TGCAGTGCTACCGGGACTAGCGGGGGGAAGGAAGAGACCCAGTACTTC. This sequence encodes CSATGTSGGKEETQYF.

This clonotype was seen a handful of times. This CDR3 reads CASSFGQSVENEKLFF. CDR3 nucleotides: TGCGCCAGCAGCTTCGGACAGTCAGTCGAGAATGAAAAACTGTTTTTT. J is TRBJ1-4 and V is TRBV5-1; possibly TRBD1 for D (6 bases). This CDR3 region has 16 residues. V lost 2 bases and J 5 bases, leaving 16 bases between the germline ends. The germline gives CDR1 SGHRS, CDR2 YFSETQ.

The V call is TRBV12-3 or TRBV12-4, the J call TRBJ2-5, with TRBD1 matching 9 bases. The J call may be in error: the DNA end matches TRBJ2-7 better. The CDR3 sequence is 17 residues long. The CDR3 region is CASSDPGGQGLAYEQYF. Here the CDR3 DNA reads TGTGCCAGCAGTGACCCTGGCGGACAGGGGCTTGCCTACGAGCAGTACTTC.

The chain has TRBV4-2 and TRBJ2-1; no definite D call. Trimming took off 0 bases at V and 9 bases at J, with 12 bases between the two ends. Germline CDR1 LGHNA, CDR2 YNFKEQ. The CDR3 has 14 amino acids. The CDR3 loop is CASSQDPDLGEQFF. In nucleotides, the CDR3 is TGTGCCAGCAGCCAAGATCCCGATTTGGGTGAGCAGTTCTTC.

Concerning this clonotype itself: One end of the junction fails to match germline, which may point to a read error. V and J are TRBV25-1 and TRBJ2-1; 9 positions agree with TRBD1. The germline gives CDR1 MGHDK, CDR2 SYGVNS. This CDR3 region has 15 residues. The CDR3 here is CASRSPGQGYNGQFF. Here the CDR3 DNA reads TGTGCCAGCAGATCCCCGGGACAGGGTTACAATGGGCAGTTCTTC.

V is TRBV5-8 and J is TRBJ2-5, with 11 positions matching TRBD1. CDR1 and CDR2 (germline): SGHTS, YDEGEE. The CDR3 has 17 residues. The V segment lost 1 base and the J segment 5 bases; nucleotides outside the gene matches: 10. This chain's CDR3 is CASSLSRRTGGRETQYF. CDR3 sequence (DNA): TGTGCCAGCAGCTTGTCGAGGAGGACAGGGGGCAGGGAGACCCAGTACTTC.

This clonotype occurred a few times. The V call is TRBV12-3 or TRBV12-4, the J call TRBJ2-1, with 12 bases lining up with TRBD2. This CDR3 is built from 15 residues. The V and J ends lost 5 bases and 6 bases, in that order; junction bases with no gene match: 5. The DNA for the CDR3 is TGTGCCAGCAGTCCCGGACTAGCGGGAACCAATGAGCAGTTCTTC. Translation: CASSPGLAGTNEQFF.

The CDR3 region is CSVGSGITTNEKLFF. The CDR3 nucleotides read TGCAGCGTTGGGAGTGGAATTACAACTAATGAAAAACTGTTTTTT. The J gene is TRBJ1-4, the V gene TRBV29-1; D not resolved. There are 15 residues in the CDR3. V dropped 4 bases and J dropped 0 bases, with 12 bases sitting between them. The germline CDR1 and CDR2 sequences are SQVTM and ANQGSEA.

In its sample, this clonotype was seen a few times. J is TRBJ2-7 and V is TRBV20-1; D gene ambiguous. The J call may be incorrect, as the DNA end agrees better with TRBJ2-5. This CDR3 is 12 amino acids long. Germline V CDR1 and CDR2: DFQATT, SNEGSKA (reference sequence). The CDR3 nucleotides read TGCAGTGCAATGACAAGTGCTGAGACCCAGTACTTC. Its protein product is CSAMTSAETQYF.

The genes are TRBV20-1 and TRBJ2-7; 12 bases are shared with TRBD1. Germline V CDR1 and CDR2: DFQATT, SNEGSKA (reference sequence). The CDR3 loop spans 16 amino acids. The V segment lost 7 bases and the J segment 2 bases; nucleotides outside the gene matches: 12. The CDR3 loop reads CSVRDRGPTSAYEQYF. DNA of the CDR3: TGCAGTGTCAGGGACAGGGGGCCAACTAGTGCCTACGAGCAGTACTTC.

CDR3 region: CASSQEGLAGGPQETQYF. CDR3 sequence (DNA): TGTGCCAGCAGCCAAGAGGGGCTAGCGGGAGGGCCCCAAGAGACCCAGTACTTC. The chain has TRBV3-1 and TRBJ2-5; the match to TRBD2 covers 12 bases. In germline, CDR1 is LGHDT, CDR2 YNNKEL (reference sequence). The CDR3 spans 18 residues. J lost 1 base, V lost 0 bases, and 6 bases had no gene match.

This rearrangement joins TRBV6-1 to TRBJ2-7; either TRBD1 or TRBD2 may supply D (7 bases each). There are 16 residues in the CDR3. The germline V gene encodes CDR1 MNHNS and CDR2 SASEGT. V dropped 7 bases and J dropped 2 bases, with 21 bases sitting between them. The CDR3 nucleotides are TGTGCCAGCATGGGAAGCGGGACAGCACATACCTACGAGCAGTACTTC. Protein sequence: CASMGSGTAHTYEQYF.

The rearrangement uses TRBV12-3 or TRBV12-4 and TRBJ1-1, with 7 bases that match TRBD1. This CDR3 comprises 14 residues. The trim removed 7 bases at V and 1 base at J, leaving 6 bases unmatched. CDR3 nucleotide sequence: TGTGCCAGCAAGACCGGGACAGAGAACACTGAAGCTTTCTTT. Translation gives CASKTGTENTEAFF.

The rearrangement uses TRBV9 and TRBJ1-2; TRBD1 is a possible D gene (6 bases). CDR1 and CDR2 from the germline V gene are SGDLS and YYNGEE. Trimming removed 3 bases at V and 4 bases at J, with 13 bases between. The CDR3 is 14 residues long. This CDR3 is CASSASGAAYGYTF. CDR3 sequence (DNA): TGTGCCAGCAGCGCCTCAGGGGCAGCCTATGGCTACACCTTC.